The source of this T cell receptor (beta chain) is a study of a mutant IDH1 vaccine in newly diagnosed glioma (dated by TCRdb to about 2021). Looking at the study overall: Vaccination started 4-6 weeks after radiotherapy alone, or was given together with temozolomide cycles in the groups whose treatment included chemotherapy. The roughly 33 treated patients were approximately 62% male and around 40% female, with a mean age of around 40 years. Prior to enrollment, patients had been given standard therapy consisting of radiotherapy alone, temozolomide alone, or radiochemotherapy with temozolomide, with the combination given to most patients. Visit V12 was the week-35 safety follow-up and visit V13 was the week-47 end of study. Six visits were used for peripheral blood collection: V03 (baseline), V05, V07, V10, V12 and V13. For exploratory analyses, longitudinal TCRB deep sequencing was carried out in about 26 treated patients wherever samples were available.

Worth noting for this clone: Its cognate antigen has yet to be identified. Within one base of it there is no much larger clone, and no base qualities were kept.

V loses 0 bases of germline sequence and J loses 2 bases, and the interval between the two ends is 6 bases. Including cysteine and phenylalanine, the CDR3 has 14 amino acids. Only the CDR3 part of the read is kept: 42 bases, read in frame from the first base. CDR1 and CDR2 are drawn from the germline V gene (reference sequence): SGHKS, YYEKEE. Receptor amplification or capture employed the immunoSEQ multiplex PCR assay. Following the manufacturer's protocol, the hsTCRB Kit was used to amplify rearranged TCR beta chain sequences. An Illumina MiSeq was used to sequence the TCRB libraries. As for the authors' bioinformatics: The kit vendor's proprietary platform handled demultiplexing, trimming and gene mapping. In its TCRdb copy, this immuneACCESS table keeps in-frame sequences only and misses some clones. Where compared with another copy, unresolved V genes explain less than half of these, and the others have no known cause. V, J and clone size are taken as reported in that table, and D and trimming were inferred from the DNA itself. This sample gives about 32,000 clones in total; approximately 80% of them show up just once. About 11% of the sample lies in the top ten.

In the paper's terms, the time point label means: week 35, safety follow-up. Each vaccine dose, consisting of 300 ug of a 20-mer mutant IDH1 peptide in Montanide, was administered subcutaneously with topical imiquimod. Across visits V03 through V10, patients got a total of eight vaccinations, given in weeks 1, 3, 5, 7, 11, 15, 19 and 23. All donors had newly diagnosed IDH1-mutant astrocytomas of WHO grade 3 or 4 that showed loss of nuclear ATRX. The samples were drawn from NOA16, a multicentre, single-arm, open-label phase I trial in Germany that tested a mutant IDH1 peptide vaccine in humans for the first time. Genomic DNA for TCRB sequencing was extracted from EDTA blood using the DNeasy Blood and Tissue Kit. What the study reported, not specific to this receptor: Selection of PBMC samples for TCRB deep sequencing was based on availability. The authors stated that sample limitations prevented analyses of patient blood samples from being reproduced. Immune responses induced by the vaccine were seen in around 94% of patients across multiple MHC alleles. Changes in the top peripheral T cell clonotypes picked up by TCRB sequencing did not appear to be linked to pseudoprogression.

The rearrangement joined TRBV5-5 to TRBJ1-3, and TRBD1 may be the D gene, going by 5 matching bases. This sequence was found in a woman in her thirties or forties with glioma. Sequenced here: PBMCs, sampled from a glioma patient whose treatment included an IDH1 peptide vaccine. At the DNA level, the sequence is TGTGCCAGCAGCTTGGGCAGGGCTGGAAACACCATATATTTT. This translates into CASSLGRAGNTIYF.